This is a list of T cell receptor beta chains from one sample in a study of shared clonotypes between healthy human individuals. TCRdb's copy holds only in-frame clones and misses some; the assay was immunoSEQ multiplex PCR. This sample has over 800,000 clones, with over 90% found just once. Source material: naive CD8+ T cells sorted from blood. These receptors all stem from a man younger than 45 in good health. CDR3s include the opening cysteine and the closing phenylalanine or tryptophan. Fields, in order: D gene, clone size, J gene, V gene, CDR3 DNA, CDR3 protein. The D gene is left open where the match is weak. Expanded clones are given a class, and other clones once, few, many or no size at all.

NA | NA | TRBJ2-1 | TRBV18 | TGTGCCAGCTCATCTTCACTGGGCCAGGGGTACAATGAGCAGTTCTTC | CASSSSLGQGYNEQFF
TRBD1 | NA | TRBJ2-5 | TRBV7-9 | TGTGCCAGCAGCTTAGTGGTTGGACAGGCCCAAGAGACCCAGTACTTC | CASSLVVGQAQETQYF
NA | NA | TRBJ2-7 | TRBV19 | TGTGCCAGTAGTAGCGGCCCGAGCTACGAGCAGTACTTC | CASSSGPSYEQYF
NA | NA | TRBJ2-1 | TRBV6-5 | TGTGCCAGCAGTTACGGTCAGAGCTCCTACAATGAGCAGTTCTTC | CASSYGQSSYNEQFF
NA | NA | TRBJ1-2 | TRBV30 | TGTGCCTGGCAGGGTGACTATGGCTACACCTTC | CAWQGDYGYTF
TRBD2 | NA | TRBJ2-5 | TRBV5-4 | TGTGCCAGCAGCTTAGGACTAGCGGGAGGGCCGCGGTACTTC | CASSLGLAGGPRYF
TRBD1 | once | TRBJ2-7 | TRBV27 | TGTGCCAGCAGTCCCGGGACAGGGCCCTTCGAGCAGTACTTC | CASSPGTGPFEQYF
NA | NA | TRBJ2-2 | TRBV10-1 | TGCGCCAGCAAAGGGGCGACCGGGGAGCTGTTTTTT | CASKGATGELFF
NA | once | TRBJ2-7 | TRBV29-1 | TGCAGCGTCGGTACAGACTACGAGCAGTACTTC | CSVGTDYEQYF
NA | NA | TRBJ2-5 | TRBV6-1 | TGTGTTATCCAGGACAGAGGCCAAGAGACCCAGTACTTC | CVIQDRGQETQYF
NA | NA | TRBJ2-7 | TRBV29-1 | TGCAGCGTTGAATGGGGTTCCTCCTACGAGCAGTACTTC | CSVEWGSSYEQYF
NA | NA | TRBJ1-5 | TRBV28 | TGTGCCAGCAGAGTCCGGGCCAACAATCAGCCCCAGCATTTT | CASRVRANNQPQHF
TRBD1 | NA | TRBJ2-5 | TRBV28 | TGTGCCAGCAGGAACAGGGGGGAAGAGACCCAGTACTTC | CASRNRGEETQYF
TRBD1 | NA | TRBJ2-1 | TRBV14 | TGTGCCAGCAGCCAGCTGACCGGGACAGTCTACAATGAGCAGTTCTTC | CASSQLTGTVYNEQFF
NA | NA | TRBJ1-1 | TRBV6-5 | TGTGCCACCAAGACAGGGAACACTGAAGCTTTCTTT | CATKTGNTEAFF
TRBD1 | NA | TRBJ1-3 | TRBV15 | TGTGCCACCAGCGGGCCTGGAGAGACAGGGATTACTGGAAACACCATATATTTT | CATSGPGETGITGNTIYF
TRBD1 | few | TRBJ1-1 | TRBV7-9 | TGTGCCAGCAGCCATACCAGGACAGGGCCCACTGAAGCTTTCTTT | CASSHTRTGPTEAFF
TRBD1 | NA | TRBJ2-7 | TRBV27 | TGTGCCAGCAGTTCGGGCGACAGGGCGGCCGAGCAGTACTTC | CASSSGDRAAEQYF
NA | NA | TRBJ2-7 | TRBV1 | TGCACCAGCAGCCAAGATCGGAGCGGGAGAGGATTGTTTGTGTCCTACGAGCAGTACTTC | CTSSQDRSGRGLFVSYEQYF
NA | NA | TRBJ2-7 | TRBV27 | TGTGCCAGCAGTCTGATCGGGGCAGAGTCCGGGGAGCAGTACTTC | CASSLIGAESGEQYF
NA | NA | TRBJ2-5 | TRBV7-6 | TGTGCCAGCAGCGGTGACCAAGAGACCCAGTACTTC | CASSGDQETQYF
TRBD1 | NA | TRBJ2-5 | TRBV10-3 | TGTGTCATCAGTGATTTAAACAGGGGATACTCGGAGACCCAGTACTTC | CVISDLNRGYSETQYF
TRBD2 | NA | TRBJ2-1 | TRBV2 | TGTGCCAGCAGAGGAGGGGTGGTGACTAGCGGGAGCCGAAGAAGGTACAATGAGCAGTTCTTC | CASRGGVVTSGSRRRYNEQFF
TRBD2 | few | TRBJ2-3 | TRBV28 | TGTGCCAGCATGGAGGGACTAGCGGGAAGTTATACAGATACGCAGTATTTT | CASMEGLAGSYTDTQYF
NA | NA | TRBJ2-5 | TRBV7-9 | TGTGCCAGCAGCTTAGTTGGTACATCGGAGACCCAGTACTTC | CASSLVGTSETQYF
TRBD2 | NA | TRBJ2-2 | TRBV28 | TGTGCCAGCGTATTTGCGGGAGGAAACGGGGAGCTGTTTTTT | CASVFAGGNGELFF
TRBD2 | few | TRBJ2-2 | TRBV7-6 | TGTGCCAGCAGCCCTGAGCCGGGACTAGATGGAGAGCTGTTTTTT | CASSPEPGLDGELFF
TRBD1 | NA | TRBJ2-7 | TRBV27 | TGTGCCAGCAGTACCGGGACAGGCTACGAGCAGTACTTC | CASSTGTGYEQYF
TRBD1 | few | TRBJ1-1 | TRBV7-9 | TGTGCCAGCAGTCCGCAACAGGGGGCTGAGACTGAAGCTTTCTTT | CASSPQQGAETEAFF
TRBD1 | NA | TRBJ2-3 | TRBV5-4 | TGTGCCAGCAGCTCGACAGGGTGGGATACGCAGTATTTT | CASSSTGWDTQYF
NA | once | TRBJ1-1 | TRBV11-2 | TGTGCCAGCAGCCGACCGACAAGAACCGCTTTCTTT | CASSRPTRTAFF
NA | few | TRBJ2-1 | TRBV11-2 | TGTGCCAGCAGCTTAGTGCAGGGTACCAATGAGCAGTTCTTC | CASSLVQGTNEQFF
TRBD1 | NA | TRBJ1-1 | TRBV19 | TGTGCCAGTAGTCCGTGGGACAGCCTCGAAGCTTTCTTT | CASSPWDSLEAFF
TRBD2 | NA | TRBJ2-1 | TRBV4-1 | TGCGCCAGCAGCCAAAGGACTAGCGGGATAGGTGAGCAGTTCTTC | CASSQRTSGIGEQFF
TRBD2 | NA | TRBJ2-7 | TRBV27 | TGTGCCAGCAGTTTATCAAGGGGAGGGTCCTACGAGCAGTACTTC | CASSLSRGGSYEQYF
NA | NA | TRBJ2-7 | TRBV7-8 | TGTGCCAGCAGCTTAGCCGGGACAATTTCCTACGAGCAGTACTTC | CASSLAGTISYEQYF
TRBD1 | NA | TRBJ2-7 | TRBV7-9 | TGTGCCAGCAGCAACACAGGGGACGACGAGCAGTACTTC | CASSNTGDDEQYF
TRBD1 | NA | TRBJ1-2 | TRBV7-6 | TGTGCCAGCAGCTTAGAGGGGGCCGGGGTTAACTATGGCTACACCTTC | CASSLEGAGVNYGYTF
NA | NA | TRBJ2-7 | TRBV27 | TGTGCCAGCAGTTGGAGGGATAGCGGTCCCTACGAGCAGTACTTC | CASSWRDSGPYEQYF
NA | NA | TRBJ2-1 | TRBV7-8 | TGTGCCAGCAGCTTTTCCACGGGAAGCTACAATGAGCAGTTCTTC | CASSFSTGSYNEQFF
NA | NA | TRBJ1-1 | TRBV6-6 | TGTGCCAGCAGTTCCTCAACCAGATCGTCCCAGCGCGCTTTCTTT | CASSSSTRSSQRAFF
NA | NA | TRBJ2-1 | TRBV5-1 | TGCGCCAGCAGCCTTTATGGGTCTGGAGCCTACAATGAGCAGTTCTTC | CASSLYGSGAYNEQFF
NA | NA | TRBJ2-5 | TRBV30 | TGTGCCTGGAGCCCCGGGACACCCCAAGAGACCCAGTACTTC | CAWSPGTPQETQYF
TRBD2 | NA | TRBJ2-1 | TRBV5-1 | TGCGCCAGCAGACTGGCGACTAGCGGAAAGCAGTTCTTC | CASRLATSGKQFF
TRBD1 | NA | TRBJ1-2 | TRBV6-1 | TGTGCCAGCAGTAACAGGGGGCTCTTCTATGGCTACACCTTC | CASSNRGLFYGYTF
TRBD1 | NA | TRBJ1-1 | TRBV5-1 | TGCGCCAGCAGCTTGGAACCGGGACAGGGGACGAACACTGAAGCTTTCTTT | CASSLEPGQGTNTEAFF
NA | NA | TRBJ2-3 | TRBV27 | TGTGCCAGCAGTTTTTTGGGGGGGCTCACTAGCACAGATACGCAGTATTTT | CASSFLGGLTSTDTQYF
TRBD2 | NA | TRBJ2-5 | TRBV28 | TGTGCCAGCAGTTCCTTCCTCGGACTAGTCCAAGAGACCCAGTACTTC | CASSSFLGLVQETQYF
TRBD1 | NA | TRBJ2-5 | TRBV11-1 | TGTGCCAGCAGCTACCCGACAGGGGGCGCAGTTGAGACCCAGTACTTC | CASSYPTGGAVETQYF
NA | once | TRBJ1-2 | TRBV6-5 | TGTGCCAGCAGTTATGGCCTCGATGGCTACACCTTC | CASSYGLDGYTF
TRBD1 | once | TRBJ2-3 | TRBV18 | TGTGCCAGCTCACCACCGGTCCCAGACAGGGCTTCTAGCACAGATACGCAGTATTTT | CASSPPVPDRASSTDTQYF
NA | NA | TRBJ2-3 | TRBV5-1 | TGCGCCAGCAGCTTGGAGTTTCCCACAGATACGCAGTATTTT | CASSLEFPTDTQYF
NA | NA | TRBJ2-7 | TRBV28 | TGTGCCAGCAGTCTCTCTGGGGGAATGTTACAGTACTTC | CASSLSGGMLQYF
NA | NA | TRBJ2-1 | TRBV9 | TGTGCCAGCAGGAATAGCGGCAATGAGCAGTTCTTC | CASRNSGNEQFF
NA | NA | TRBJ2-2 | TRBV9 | TGTGCCAGCAGCTCCCGGGCCTCTTTTCCGAACACCGGGGAGCTGTTTTTT | CASSSRASFPNTGELFF
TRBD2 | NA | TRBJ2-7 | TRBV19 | TGTGCCAGTAGCGCCGGTTTTAGCGGGATCTACGAGCAGTACTTC | CASSAGFSGIYEQYF
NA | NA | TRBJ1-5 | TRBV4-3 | TGCGCCAGCAGCCAAGAAAGAAATAATCAGCCCCAGCATTTT | CASSQERNNQPQHF
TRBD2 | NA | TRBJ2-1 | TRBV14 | TGTGCCAGCAGCCAACTAGCGGGAGTCGACAATGAGCAGTTCTTC | CASSQLAGVDNEQFF
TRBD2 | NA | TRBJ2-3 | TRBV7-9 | TGTGCCAGCAGCCCGCCCGGGACTAGCGCAGATACGCAGTATTTT | CASSPPGTSADTQYF
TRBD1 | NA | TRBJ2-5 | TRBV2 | TGTGCCAGCAGCGACAGGGCAGTCTTAGAGACCCAGTACTTC | CASSDRAVLETQYF